These 2 T cell receptor beta chains originate from one sample sequenced in a study of T cell responses to AZD1222 COVID-19 vaccine. The method was immunoSEQ multiplex PCR; TCRdb's version includes in-frame clones alone and lacks a portion of them. The sample includes 150,000 to 200,000 clones, roughly nine tenths of them seen just once. The sample consisted of peripheral blood, taken on day 0 of AZD1222 vaccination. The origin of the receptors is an adult in good health.

The chain combines TRBV20-1 with TRBJ1-2; D ambiguous. CDR1 and CDR2 from the germline V gene are DFQATT and SNEGSKA (reference sequence). V was clipped by 3 bases and J by 8 bases, with 10 bases between them. There are 11 residues in the CDR3. The CDR3 protein is CSARGILGYTF. The CDR3 bases are TGCAGTGCTAGGGGTATCCTAGGCTACACCTTC.

This chain uses TRBV6-6 with TRBJ1-1; D uncertain. The CDR3 consists of 12 residues. V dropped 0 bases and J dropped 5 bases, with 4 bases sitting between them. Germline V gene lookup returns CDR1 MNHNY and CDR2 SVGAGI (reference sequence). The CDR3 protein is CASSYSKTEAFF. CDR3 sequence (DNA): TGTGCCAGCAGTTACTCGAAGACTGAAGCTTTCTTT.